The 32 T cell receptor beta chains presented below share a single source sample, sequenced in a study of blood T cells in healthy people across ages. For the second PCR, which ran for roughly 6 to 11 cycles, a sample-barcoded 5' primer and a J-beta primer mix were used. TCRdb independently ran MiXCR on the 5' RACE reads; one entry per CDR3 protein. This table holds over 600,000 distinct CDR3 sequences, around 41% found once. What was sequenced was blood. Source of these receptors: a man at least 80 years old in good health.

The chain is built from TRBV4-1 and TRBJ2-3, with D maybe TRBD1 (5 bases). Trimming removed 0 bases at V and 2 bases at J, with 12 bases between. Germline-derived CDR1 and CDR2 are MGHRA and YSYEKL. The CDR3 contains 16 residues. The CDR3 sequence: CASSQDRRGNTDTQYF. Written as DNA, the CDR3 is TGCGCCAGCAGCCAAGATCGAAGGGGAAACACAGATACGCAGTATTTT.

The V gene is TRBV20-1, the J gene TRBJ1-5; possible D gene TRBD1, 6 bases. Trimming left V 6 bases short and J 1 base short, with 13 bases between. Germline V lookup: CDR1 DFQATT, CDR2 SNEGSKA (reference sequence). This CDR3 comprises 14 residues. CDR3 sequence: CSATDRISNQPQHF. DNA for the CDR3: TGCAGTGCAACCGACAGGATCAGCAATCAGCCCCAGCATTTT.

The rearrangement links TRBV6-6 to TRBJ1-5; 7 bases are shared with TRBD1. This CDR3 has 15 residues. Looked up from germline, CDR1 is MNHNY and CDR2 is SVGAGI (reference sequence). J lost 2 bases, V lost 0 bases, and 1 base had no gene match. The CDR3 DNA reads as TGTGCCAGCAGTTACTCGCAGGGGGGCAATCAGCCCCAGCATTTT. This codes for CASSYSQGGNQPQHF.

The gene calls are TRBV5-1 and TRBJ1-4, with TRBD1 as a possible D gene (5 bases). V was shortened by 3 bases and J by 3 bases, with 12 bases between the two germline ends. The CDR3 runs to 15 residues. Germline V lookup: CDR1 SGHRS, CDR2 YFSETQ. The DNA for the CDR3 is TGCGCCAGCAGCTCAACAGGAGCCTCTAATGAAAAACTGTTTTTT. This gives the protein CASSSTGASNEKLFF.

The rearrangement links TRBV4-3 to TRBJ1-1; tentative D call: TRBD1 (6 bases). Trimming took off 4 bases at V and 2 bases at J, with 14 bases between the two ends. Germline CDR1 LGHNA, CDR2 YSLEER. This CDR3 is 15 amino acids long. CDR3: CASSPTDRPNTEAFF. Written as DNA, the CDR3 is TGCGCCAGCAGCCCTACCGACAGGCCTAACACTGAAGCTTTCTTT.

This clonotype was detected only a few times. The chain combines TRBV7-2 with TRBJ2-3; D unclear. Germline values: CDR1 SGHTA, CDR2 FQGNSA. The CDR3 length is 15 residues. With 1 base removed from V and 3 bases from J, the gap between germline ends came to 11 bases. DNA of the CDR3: TGTGCCAGCAGCTTAGATGGGCAGACGACAGATACGCAGTATTTT. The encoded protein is CASSLDGQTTDTQYF.

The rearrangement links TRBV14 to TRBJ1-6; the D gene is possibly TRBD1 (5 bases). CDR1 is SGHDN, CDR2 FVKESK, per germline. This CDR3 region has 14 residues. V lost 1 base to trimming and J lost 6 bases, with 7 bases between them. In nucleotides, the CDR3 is TGTGCCAGCAGCCAAGGGGGGATTAATTCACCCCTCCACTTT. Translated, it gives CASSQGGINSPLHF.

In DNA form, the CDR3 reads TGTGCCTGGACCTCCTTAGGAAGTTGGTATTTT. Protein: CAWTSLGSWYF. The gene calls are TRBV30 and TRBJ2-3; D is unresolved. Germline CDR1 reads GTSNPN; CDR2 reads SVGIG (reference sequence). This CDR3 region has 11 residues. Deletions cut 4 bases from V and 14 bases from J, with 16 bases between. The full variable domain, rest sourced from reference TRBV30 and TRBJ2-3, is SQTIHQWPATLVQPVGSPLSLECTVEGTSNPNLYWYRQAAGRGLQLLFYSVGIGQISSEVPQNLSASRPQDRQFILSSKKLLLSDSGFYLCAWTSLGSWYFGPGTRLTVL.

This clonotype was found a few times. This chain's CDR3 is CATSRATGTGVNEQFF. CDR3 sequence (DNA): TGTGCCACCAGCAGAGCAACCGGGACAGGGGTCAATGAGCAGTTCTTC. V usage is TRBV15 and J usage is TRBJ2-1; 10 bases are a match to TRBD1. This CDR3 has 16 amino acids. The V and J ends lost 1 base and 6 bases, in that order; junction bases with no gene match: 6. From germline, CDR1 is LNHNV and CDR2 YYDKDF (reference sequence).

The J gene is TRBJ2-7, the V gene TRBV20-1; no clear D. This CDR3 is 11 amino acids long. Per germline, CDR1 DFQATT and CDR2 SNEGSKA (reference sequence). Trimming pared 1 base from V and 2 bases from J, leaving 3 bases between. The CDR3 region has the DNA TGCAGTGCTAGAGCTACCTACGAGCAGTACTTC. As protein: CSARATYEQYF.

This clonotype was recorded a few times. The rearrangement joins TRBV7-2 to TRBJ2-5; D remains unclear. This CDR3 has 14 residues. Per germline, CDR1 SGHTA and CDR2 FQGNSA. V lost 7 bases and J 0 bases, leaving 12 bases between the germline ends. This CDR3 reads CASTTVQNQETQYF. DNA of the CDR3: TGTGCCAGCACCACGGTTCAAAACCAAGAGACCCAGTACTTC.

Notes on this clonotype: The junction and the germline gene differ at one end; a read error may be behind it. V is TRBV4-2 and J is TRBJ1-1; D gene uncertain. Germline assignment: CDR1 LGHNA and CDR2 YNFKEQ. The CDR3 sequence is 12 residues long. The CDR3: CASSPGNTAAFF. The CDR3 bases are TGTGCCAGCAGCCCGGGGAACACTGCAGCTTTCTTT.

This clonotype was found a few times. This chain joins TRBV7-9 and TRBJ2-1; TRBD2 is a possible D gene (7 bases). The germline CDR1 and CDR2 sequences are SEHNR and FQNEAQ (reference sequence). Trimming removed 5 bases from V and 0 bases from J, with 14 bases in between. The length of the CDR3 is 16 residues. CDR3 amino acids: CASSSRRGPSYNEQFF. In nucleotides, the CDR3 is TGTGCCAGCAGCAGCAGGCGGGGGCCCTCCTACAATGAGCAGTTCTTC.

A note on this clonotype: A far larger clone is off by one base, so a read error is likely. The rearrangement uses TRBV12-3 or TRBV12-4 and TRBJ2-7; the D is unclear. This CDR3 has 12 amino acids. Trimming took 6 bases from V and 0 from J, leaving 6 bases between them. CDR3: CASRPNSYEQYF. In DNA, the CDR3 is TGTGCCAGCAGACCGAACTCCTACGAGCAGTACTTC.

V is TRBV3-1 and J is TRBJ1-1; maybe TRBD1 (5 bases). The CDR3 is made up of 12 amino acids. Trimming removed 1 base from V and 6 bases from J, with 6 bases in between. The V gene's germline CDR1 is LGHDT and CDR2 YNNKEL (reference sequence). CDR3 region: CASSQGGAEAFF. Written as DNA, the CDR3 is TGTGCCAGCAGCCAAGGGGGGGCTGAAGCTTTCTTT.

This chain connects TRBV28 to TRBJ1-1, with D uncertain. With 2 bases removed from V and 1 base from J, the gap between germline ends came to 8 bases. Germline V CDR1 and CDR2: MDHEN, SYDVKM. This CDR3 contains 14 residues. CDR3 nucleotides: TGTGCCAGCAGTTTAGGTCAGTCGAACACTGAAGCTTTCTTT. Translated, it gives CASSLGQSNTEAFF.

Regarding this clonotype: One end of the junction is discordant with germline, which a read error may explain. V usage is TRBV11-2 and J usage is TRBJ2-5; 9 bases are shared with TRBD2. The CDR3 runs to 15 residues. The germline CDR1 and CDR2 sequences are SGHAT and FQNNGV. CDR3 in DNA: TGTACCAGCAGCTTTTTGGCGGGGGGGGAAGAGACCCAGTACTTC. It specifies CTSSFLAGGEETQYF. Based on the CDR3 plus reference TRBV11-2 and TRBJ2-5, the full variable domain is EAGVAQSPRYKIIEKRQSVAFWCNPISGHATLYWYQQILGQGPKLLIQFQNNGVVDDSQLPKDRFSAERLKGVDSTLKIQPAKLEDSAVYLCTSSFLAGGEETQYFGPGTRLLVL.

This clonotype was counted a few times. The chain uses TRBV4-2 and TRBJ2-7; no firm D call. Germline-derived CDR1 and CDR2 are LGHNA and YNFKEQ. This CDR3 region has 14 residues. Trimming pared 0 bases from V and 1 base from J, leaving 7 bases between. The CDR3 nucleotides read TGTGCCAGCAGCCAAGAACAGACGTCCTACGAGCAGTACTTC. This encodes CASSQEQTSYEQYF.

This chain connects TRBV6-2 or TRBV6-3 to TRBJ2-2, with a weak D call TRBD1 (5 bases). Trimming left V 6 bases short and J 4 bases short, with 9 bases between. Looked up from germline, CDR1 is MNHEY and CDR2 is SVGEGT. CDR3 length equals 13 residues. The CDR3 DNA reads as TGTGCCAGCAGACCCGACAGCACCGGGGAGCTGTTTTTT. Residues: CASRPDSTGELFF.

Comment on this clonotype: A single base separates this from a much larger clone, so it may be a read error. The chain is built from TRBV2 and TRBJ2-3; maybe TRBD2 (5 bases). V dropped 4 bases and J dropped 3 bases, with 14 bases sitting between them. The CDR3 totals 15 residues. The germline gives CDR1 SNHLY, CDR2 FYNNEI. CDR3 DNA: TGTGCCAGCAGTGGAGTGGGAGTTCGTACAGATACGCAGTATTTT. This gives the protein CASSGVGVRTDTQYF.

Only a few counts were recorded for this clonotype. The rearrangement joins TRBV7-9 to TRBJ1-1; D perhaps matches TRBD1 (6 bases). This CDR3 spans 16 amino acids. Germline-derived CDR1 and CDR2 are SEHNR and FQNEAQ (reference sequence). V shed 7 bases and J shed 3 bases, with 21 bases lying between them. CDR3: CASTKSGGASDTEAFF. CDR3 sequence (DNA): TGTGCCAGCACCAAAAGCGGGGGCGCATCGGACACTGAAGCTTTCTTT.

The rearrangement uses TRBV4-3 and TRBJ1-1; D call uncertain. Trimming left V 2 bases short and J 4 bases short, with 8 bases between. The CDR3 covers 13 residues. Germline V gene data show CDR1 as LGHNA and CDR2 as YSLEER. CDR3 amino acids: CASSQPEGTEAFF. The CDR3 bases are TGCGCCAGCAGCCAACCCGAGGGCACTGAAGCTTTCTTT.

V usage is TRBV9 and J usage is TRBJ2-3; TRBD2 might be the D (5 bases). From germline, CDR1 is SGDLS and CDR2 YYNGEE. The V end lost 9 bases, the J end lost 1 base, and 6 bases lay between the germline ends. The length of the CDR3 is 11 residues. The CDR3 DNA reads TGTGCCACCGGGGGCACAGATACGCAGTATTTT. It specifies CATGGTDTQYF.

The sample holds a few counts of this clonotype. The chain's CDR3 is CASSQRVVSTDTQYF. CDR3 DNA: TGTGCCAGCAGCCAAAGGGTAGTCAGCACAGATACGCAGTATTTT. V is TRBV7-3 and J is TRBJ2-3; D is undetermined. CDR1 is SGHTA and CDR2 is FQGTGA in the germline V gene. V lost 5 bases and J lost 0, with 12 bases in between. The CDR3 totals 15 residues.

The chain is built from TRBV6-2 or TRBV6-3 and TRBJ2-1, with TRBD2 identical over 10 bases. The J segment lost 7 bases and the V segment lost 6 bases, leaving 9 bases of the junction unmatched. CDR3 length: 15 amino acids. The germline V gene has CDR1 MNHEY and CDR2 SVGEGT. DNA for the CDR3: TGTGCCAGCAGCCGTCCCCCTAGCGGGAGTAATGAGCAGTTCTTC. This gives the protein CASSRPPSGSNEQFF.

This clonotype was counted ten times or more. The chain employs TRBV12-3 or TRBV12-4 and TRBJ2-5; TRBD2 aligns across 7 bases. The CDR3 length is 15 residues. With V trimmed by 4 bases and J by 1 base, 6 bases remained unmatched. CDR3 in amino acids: CASSSSSGGQETQYF. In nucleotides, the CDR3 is TGTGCCAGCAGTTCGTCTAGCGGAGGCCAAGAGACCCAGTACTTC.

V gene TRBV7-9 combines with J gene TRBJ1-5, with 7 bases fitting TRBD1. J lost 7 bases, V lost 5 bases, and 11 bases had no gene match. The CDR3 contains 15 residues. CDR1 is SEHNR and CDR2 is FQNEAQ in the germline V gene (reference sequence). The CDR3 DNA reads TGTGCCAGCAGCCCCCCGACAGGGTGTCGCCAGCCCCAGCATTTT. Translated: CASSPPTGCRQPQHF.

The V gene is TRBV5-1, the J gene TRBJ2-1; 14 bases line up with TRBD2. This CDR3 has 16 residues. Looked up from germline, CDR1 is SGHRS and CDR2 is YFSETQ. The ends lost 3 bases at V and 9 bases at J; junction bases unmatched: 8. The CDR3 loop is CASSSGLAGDGGEQFF. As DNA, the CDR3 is TGCGCCAGCAGCTCGGGACTAGCGGGAGATGGTGGTGAGCAGTTCTTC. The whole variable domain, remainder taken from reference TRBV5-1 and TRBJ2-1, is KAGVTQTPRYLIKTRGQQVTLSCSPISGHRSVSWYQQTPGQGLQFLFEYFSETQRNKGNFPGRFSGRQFSNSRSEMNVSTLELGDSALYLCASSSGLAGDGGEQFFGPGTRLTVL.

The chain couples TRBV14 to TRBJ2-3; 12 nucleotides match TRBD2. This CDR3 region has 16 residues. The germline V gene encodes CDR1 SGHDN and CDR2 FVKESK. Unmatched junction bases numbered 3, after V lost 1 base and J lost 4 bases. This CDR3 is CASSQGWTSGADTQYF. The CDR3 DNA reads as TGTGCCAGCAGCCAAGGATGGACTAGCGGGGCAGATACGCAGTATTTT.

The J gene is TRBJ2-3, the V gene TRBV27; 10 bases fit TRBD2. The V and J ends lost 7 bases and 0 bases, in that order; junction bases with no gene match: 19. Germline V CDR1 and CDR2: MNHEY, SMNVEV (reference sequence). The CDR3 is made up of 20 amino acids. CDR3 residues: CASKQALRAGGTISTDTQYF. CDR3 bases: TGTGCCAGCAAACAGGCCCTACGAGCGGGGGGGACAATTAGCACAGATACGCAGTATTTT.

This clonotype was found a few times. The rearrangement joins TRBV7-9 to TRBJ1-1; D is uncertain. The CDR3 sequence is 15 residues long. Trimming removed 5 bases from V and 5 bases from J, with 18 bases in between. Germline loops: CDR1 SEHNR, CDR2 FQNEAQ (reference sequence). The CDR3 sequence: CASSPNVGRETEAFF. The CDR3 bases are TGTGCCAGCAGCCCCAATGTTGGCCGTGAGACTGAAGCTTTCTTT.

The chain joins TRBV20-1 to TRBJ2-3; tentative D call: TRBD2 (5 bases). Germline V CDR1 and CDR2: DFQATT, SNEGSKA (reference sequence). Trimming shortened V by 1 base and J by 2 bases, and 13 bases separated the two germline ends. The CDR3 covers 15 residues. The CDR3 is CSARGAVLNTDTQYF. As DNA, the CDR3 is TGCAGTGCTAGAGGAGCGGTACTCAACACAGATACGCAGTATTTT.